This TCR beta chain was identified in a study of blood T cell repertoires in COVID-19. Study-level background: Acute-phase and convalescent COVID-19 samples originated in the United States, Italy and Spain. Sample material is recorded as cDNA or gDNA derived from T cells, B-cell-depleted T cells, or PBMCs.

Germline V lookup: CDR1 LNHDA, CDR2 SQIVND (reference sequence). Trimming cost V 4 bases and J 4 bases; bases outside gene matches: 7. The CDR3 covers 16 residues. TCRdb's table, derived via immunoSEQ multiplex PCR, lists solely in-frame clones and lacks some. In the table there are around 60,000 clones, nearly 90% of which are singletons. Specimen: peripheral blood. The source of this sequence is a man between 50 and 59 years old with active COVID-19. The chain employs TRBV19 and TRBJ1-1, with 12 positions matching TRBD1. The CDR3 region has the DNA TGTGCCAGTAGTACCCGGGACAGGGGGCGAATCACTGAAGCTTTCTTT. It specifies CASSTRDRGRITEAFF.